This entry lists 6 T cell receptor beta chains sequenced from one sample in a study of beta chain features in type 1 diabetes. General study points: Shortening of TCRB CDR3s, moderate but significant, appeared in all four CD4+ subsets of Type 1 diabetes patients.

The antigens of these receptors remain unknown. All of the isolated RNA was reverse transcribed, so expressed TCRB transcripts were sequenced. The method was immunoSEQ multiplex PCR; TCRdb's version includes in-frame clones alone and lacks a portion of them. The sample has 500,000 to 850,000 clones, around 15% seen once. Sequencing used naive CD4+ T cells from blood. These receptors were collected from a man between 18 and 35 years old with type 1 diabetes.

The gene calls are TRBV30 and TRBJ2-7; perhaps TRBD1 as D (6 bases). Per the germline V gene, CDR1 is GTSNPN and CDR2 is SVGIG (reference sequence). Trimming shortened V by 4 bases and J by 3 bases, and 25 bases separated the two germline ends. This CDR3 is 17 amino acids long. CDR3 sequence reads: CAWIQRQVPLRGYEQYF. The CDR3 coding sequence is TGTGCCTGGATCCAAAGACAGGTCCCGTTAAGGGGCTACGAGCAGTACTTC.

This clone was seen a few times. The chain links TRBV7-2 to TRBJ2-1; 7 positions agree with TRBD2. This CDR3 has 14 amino acids. The V segment lost 3 bases and the J segment 10 bases; nucleotides outside the gene matches: 9. Germline V gene data show CDR1 as SGHTA and CDR2 as FQGNSA. The CDR3 sequence: CASSFRREPGEQFF. In DNA form, the CDR3 reads TGTGCCAGCAGCTTTAGGCGGGAGCCGGGGGAGCAGTTCTTC.

This clone was seen only a few times. The chain carries TRBV29-1 and TRBJ1-2; weak D call: TRBD1 (5 bases). Trimming left V 2 bases short and J 7 bases short, with 14 bases between. The germline V gene encodes CDR1 SQVTM and CDR2 ANQGSEA. The CDR3 consists of 13 residues. CDR3 DNA sequence: TGCAGCGTTGAATCCGTAAAGAGGGGTGGCTACACCTTC. As protein: CSVESVKRGGYTF.

In its sample, this clone was seen a few times. The V and J genes are TRBV29-1 and TRBJ2-5; D is unclear. The DNA matches TRBJ2-7 better at its end, which makes the J call doubtful. Germline values: CDR1 SQVTM, CDR2 ANQGSEA. The CDR3 length is 11 residues. This CDR3 is CSGTDPYEQYF. In nucleotides, the CDR3 is TGCAGCGGCACGGATCCCTACGAGCAGTACTTC.

This clone turned up a few times. The chain employs TRBV19 and TRBJ2-2; the D is unclear. In germline, CDR1 is LNHDA, CDR2 SQIVND (reference sequence). Trimming removed 7 bases at V and 6 bases at J, with 9 bases between. CDR3 length equals 12 residues. The CDR3 here is CASKKAAGELFF. The CDR3 region has the DNA TGTGCCAGTAAGAAGGCCGCCGGGGAGCTGTTTTTT.

This clone was seen a handful of times. The chain is built from TRBV30 and TRBJ2-1; 11 positions agree with TRBD2. After removal of 4 bases from V and 0 bases from J, the junction contained 5 bases not matched to a gene. Germline-derived CDR1 and CDR2 are GTSNPN and SVGIG (reference sequence). The CDR3 contains 16 residues. This CDR3 reads CAWMLAGGSSYNEQFF. Written as DNA, the CDR3 is TGTGCCTGGATGTTAGCGGGGGGGAGCTCCTACAATGAGCAGTTCTTC. Variable domain in full (rest from reference TRBV30 and TRBJ2-1): SQTIHQWPATLVQPVGSPLSLECTVEGTSNPNLYWYRQAAGRGLQLLFYSVGIGQISSEVPQNLSASRPQDRQFILSSKKLLLSDSGFYLCAWMLAGGSSYNEQFFGPGTRLTVL.